This paragraph reports one T cell receptor (beta chain). The data derive from a study of blood T cell repertoires in COVID-19. This CDR3 region has 17 residues. V trimming: 5 bases; J trimming: 0 bases; junction bases outside the gene matches: 8. CDR1 and CDR2 (germline): SGHTA, FQGNSA. The authors' processing: How many nucleated cells were present was estimated from reference gene primer amplification. Clones were read by immunoSEQ multiplex PCR, and TCRdb kept only the in-frame ones, dropping some. That table furnishes V, J and clone size, whereas the DNA furnished D and trimming. The sample lists some 88,000 clones, 91% occurring once.

This chain links TRBV7-2 with TRBJ2-2, with 8 nucleotides matching TRBD2. The sequencing sample was made of peripheral blood. This sequence was found in a human donor with active COVID-19. The donor label of this sample is uncertain. CDR3 nucleotide sequence: TGTGCCAGCAGCGCAAGGGCGGGGGGCTCGAACACCGGGGAGCTGTTTTTT. Its translation is CASSARAGGSNTGELFF.